The clone carrying this T cell receptor (beta chain) was counted many times. What it recognizes is unknown. TCRdb processed the 5' RACE reads anew with MiXCR; each CDR3 protein has one entry. The table has fewer than 450,000 distinct CDR3 sequences, over 15% seen once. The sample originates from a study of CD8 T cells in ankylosing spondylitis. Whole-study findings and limits: What appeared characteristic of ankylosing spondylitis blood was a TCR beta motif of several highly homologous variants. Past studies reported some motif variants in reactive arthritis synovial fluid and blood. Significant enrichment of disease-linked clones was reportedly seen in matched ankylosing spondylitis synovial fluid.

This CDR3 contains 13 residues. Trimming removed 7 bases at V and 1 base at J, with 10 bases between. The germline V gene has CDR1 MNHNS and CDR2 SASEGT. The chain couples TRBV6-1 to TRBJ1-1; the D gene is possibly TRBD1 (5 bases). The specimen was blood, either unsorted or a sorted T cell fraction (not recorded which). The clonotype was recovered from a male donor with ankylosing spondylitis. The CDR3 protein is CASIRVGNTEAFF. CDR3 DNA: TGTGCCAGCATCAGGGTTGGGAACACTGAAGCTTTCTTT.